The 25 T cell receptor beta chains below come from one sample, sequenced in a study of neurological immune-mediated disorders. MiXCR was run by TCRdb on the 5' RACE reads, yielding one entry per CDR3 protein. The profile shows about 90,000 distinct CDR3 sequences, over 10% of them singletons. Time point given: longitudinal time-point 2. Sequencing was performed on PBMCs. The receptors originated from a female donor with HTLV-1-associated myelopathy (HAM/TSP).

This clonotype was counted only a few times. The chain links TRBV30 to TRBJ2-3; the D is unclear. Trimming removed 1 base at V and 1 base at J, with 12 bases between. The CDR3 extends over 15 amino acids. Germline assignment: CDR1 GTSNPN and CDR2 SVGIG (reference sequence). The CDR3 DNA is TGTGCCTGGAGTGCCTCCTGGCAGGGCACAGATACGCAGTATTTT. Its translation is CAWSASWQGTDTQYF.

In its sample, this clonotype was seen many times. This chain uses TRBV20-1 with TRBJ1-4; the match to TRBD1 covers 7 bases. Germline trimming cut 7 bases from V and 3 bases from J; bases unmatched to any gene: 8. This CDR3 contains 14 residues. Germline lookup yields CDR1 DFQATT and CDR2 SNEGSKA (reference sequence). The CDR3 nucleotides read TGCAGTGTTCGACCCAGGGGGGCTAATGAAAAACTGTTTTTT. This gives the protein CSVRPRGANEKLFF.

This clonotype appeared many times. The CDR3 DNA sequence: TGCGCCAGCAGCCAAGATAGGTCAGGGAGCTCCTACGAGCAGTACTTC. Amino acids: CASSQDRSGSSYEQYF. The chain links TRBV4-1 to TRBJ2-7; tentatively, D is TRBD1 or TRBD2 (5 bases each). The CDR3 loop spans 16 amino acids. V dropped 0 bases and J dropped 0 bases, with 12 bases sitting between them. In germline, CDR1 is MGHRA, CDR2 YSYEKL.

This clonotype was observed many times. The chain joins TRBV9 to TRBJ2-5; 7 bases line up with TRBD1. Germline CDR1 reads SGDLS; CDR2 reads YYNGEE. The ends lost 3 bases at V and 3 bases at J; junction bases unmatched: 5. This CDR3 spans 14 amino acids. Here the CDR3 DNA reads TGTGCCAGCAGCGCCTCCGGGACAGAAGAGACCCAGTACTTC. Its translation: CASSASGTEETQYF.

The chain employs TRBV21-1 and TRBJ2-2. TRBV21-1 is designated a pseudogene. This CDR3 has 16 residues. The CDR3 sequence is CASSGVEAVVTGELFF. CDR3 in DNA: TGTGCCAGCAGCGGTGTAGAGGCCGTCGTCACCGGGGAGCTGTTTTTT.

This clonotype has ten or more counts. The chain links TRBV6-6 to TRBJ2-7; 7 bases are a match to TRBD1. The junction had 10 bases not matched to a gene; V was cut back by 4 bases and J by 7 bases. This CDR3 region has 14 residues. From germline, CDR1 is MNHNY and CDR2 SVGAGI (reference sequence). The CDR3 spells CASSSRTGQPEQYF. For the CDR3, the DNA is TGTGCCAGCAGTTCACGGACAGGTCAACCGGAGCAGTACTTC.

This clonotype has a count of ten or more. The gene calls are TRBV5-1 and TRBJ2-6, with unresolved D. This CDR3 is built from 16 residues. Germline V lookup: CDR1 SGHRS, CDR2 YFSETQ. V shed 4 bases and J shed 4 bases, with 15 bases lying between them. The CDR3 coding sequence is TGCGCCAGCAGCAAACAACCGGAGTCCGGGGCCAACGTCCTGACTTTC. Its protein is CASSKQPESGANVLTF.

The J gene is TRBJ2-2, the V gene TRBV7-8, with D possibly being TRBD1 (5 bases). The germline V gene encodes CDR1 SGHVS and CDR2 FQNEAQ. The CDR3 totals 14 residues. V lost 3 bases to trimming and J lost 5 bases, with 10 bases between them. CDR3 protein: CASSFRQGTGELFF. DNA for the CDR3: TGTGCCAGCAGCTTTCGGCAGGGTACCGGGGAGCTGTTTTTT.

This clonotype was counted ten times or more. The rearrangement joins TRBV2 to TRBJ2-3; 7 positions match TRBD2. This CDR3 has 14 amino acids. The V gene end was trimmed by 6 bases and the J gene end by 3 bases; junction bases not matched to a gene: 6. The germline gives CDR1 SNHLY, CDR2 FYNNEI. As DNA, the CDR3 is TGTGCCAGCAGCCAGTGGACTAGGACAGATACGCAGTATTTT. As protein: CASSQWTRTDTQYF.

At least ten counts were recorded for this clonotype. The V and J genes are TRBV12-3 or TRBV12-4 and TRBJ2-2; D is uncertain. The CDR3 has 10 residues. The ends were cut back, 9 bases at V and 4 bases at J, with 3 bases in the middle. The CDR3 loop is CASATGELFF. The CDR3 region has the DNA TGTGCCAGTGCCACCGGGGAGCTGTTTTTT.

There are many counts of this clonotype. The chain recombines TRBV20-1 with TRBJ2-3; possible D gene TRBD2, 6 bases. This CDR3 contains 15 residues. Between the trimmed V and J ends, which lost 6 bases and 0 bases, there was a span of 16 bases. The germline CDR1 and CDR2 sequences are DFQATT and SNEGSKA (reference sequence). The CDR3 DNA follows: TGCAGTGCGAGAAATCTACGGGGGAGCACAGATACGCAGTATTTT. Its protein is CSARNLRGSTDTQYF.

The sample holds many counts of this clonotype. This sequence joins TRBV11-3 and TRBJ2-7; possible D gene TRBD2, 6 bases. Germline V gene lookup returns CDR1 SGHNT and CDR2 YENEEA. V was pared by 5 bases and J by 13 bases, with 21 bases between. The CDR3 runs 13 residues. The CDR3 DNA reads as TGTGCCAGCAGCCCACGAGAGGCGGGGCCTGTCTACTTC. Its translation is CASSPREAGPVYF.

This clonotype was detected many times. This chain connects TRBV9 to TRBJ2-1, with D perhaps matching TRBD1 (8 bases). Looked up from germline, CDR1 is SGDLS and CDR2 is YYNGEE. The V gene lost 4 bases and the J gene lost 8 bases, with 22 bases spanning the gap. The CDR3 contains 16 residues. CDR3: CASSSLGGQGAYEQFF. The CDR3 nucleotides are TGTGCCAGCAGCTCTTTGGGGGGGCAGGGGGCTTATGAGCAGTTCTTC.

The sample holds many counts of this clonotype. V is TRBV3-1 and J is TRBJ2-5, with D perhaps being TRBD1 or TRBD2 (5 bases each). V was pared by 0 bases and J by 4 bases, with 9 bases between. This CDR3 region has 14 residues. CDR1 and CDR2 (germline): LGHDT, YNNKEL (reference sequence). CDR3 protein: CASSQDSGPETQYF. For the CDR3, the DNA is TGTGCCAGCAGCCAAGATTCGGGGCCAGAGACCCAGTACTTC.

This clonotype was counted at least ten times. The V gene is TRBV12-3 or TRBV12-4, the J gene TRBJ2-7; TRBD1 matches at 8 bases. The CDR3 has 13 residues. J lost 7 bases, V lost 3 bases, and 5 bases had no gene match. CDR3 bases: TGTGCCAGCAGTTTCCAGGGGGCAAGGGAGCAGTACTTC. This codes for CASSFQGAREQYF.

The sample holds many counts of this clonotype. CDR3 DNA sequence: TGTGCCAGCAGTTACGGACAGCGAGTTTACGAGCAGTACTTC. Its protein is CASSYGQRVYEQYF. The chain carries TRBV12-3 or TRBV12-4 and TRBJ2-7, with D maybe TRBD1 (6 bases). CDR3 length: 14 residues. V was cut by 4 bases and J by 4 bases, with 14 bases left in between.

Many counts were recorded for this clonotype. CDR3 nucleotide sequence: TGTGCCAGCAGCATGCGGACAATCATAACTGGGGCCAACGTCCTGACTTTC. Encoded protein: CASSMRTIITGANVLTF. The chain joins TRBV12-3 or TRBV12-4 to TRBJ2-6, with D possibly matching TRBD1 (5 bases). With 6 bases removed from V and 2 bases from J, the gap between germline ends came to 17 bases. The CDR3 consists of 17 residues.

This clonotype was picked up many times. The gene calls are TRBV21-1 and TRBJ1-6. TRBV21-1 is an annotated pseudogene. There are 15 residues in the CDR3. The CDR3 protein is CASSKGYFYNSPLHF. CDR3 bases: TGTGCCAGCAGCAAAGGATACTTCTATAATTCACCCCTCCACTTT.

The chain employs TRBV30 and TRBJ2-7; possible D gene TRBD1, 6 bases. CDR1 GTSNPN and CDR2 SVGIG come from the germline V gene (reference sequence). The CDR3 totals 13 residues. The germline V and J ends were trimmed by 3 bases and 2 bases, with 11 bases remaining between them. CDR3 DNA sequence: TGTGCCTGGAGCTGGGGGCAGGCCTACGAGCAGTACTTC. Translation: CAWSWGQAYEQYF.

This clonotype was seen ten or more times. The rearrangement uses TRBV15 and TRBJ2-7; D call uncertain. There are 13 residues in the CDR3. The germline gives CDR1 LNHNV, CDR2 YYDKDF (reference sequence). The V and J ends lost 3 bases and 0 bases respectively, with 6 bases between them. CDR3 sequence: CATSRDSSYEQYF. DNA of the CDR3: TGTGCCACCAGCAGGGATAGCTCCTACGAGCAGTACTTC.

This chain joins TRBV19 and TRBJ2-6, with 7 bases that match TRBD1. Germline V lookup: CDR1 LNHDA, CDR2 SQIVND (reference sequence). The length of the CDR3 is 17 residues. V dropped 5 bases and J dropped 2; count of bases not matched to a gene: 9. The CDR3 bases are TGTGCCAGTAGTCCCTTTACAGGGGATACTGGGGCCAACGTCCTGACTTTC. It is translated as CASSPFTGDTGANVLTF.

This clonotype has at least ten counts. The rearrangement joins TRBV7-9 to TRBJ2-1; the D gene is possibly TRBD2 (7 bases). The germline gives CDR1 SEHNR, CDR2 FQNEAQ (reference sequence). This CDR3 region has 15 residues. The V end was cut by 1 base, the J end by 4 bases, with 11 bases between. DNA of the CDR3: TGTGCCAGCAGCTTAGTGGGGGGGGCATACAATGAGCAGTTCTTC. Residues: CASSLVGGAYNEQFF.

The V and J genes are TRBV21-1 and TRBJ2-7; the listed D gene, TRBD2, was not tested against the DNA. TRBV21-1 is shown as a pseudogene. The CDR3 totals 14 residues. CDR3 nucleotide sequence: TGTGCCAGCAGCAAAGGGGCAGGGCCAGGCGAGCAGTACTTC. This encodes CASSKGAGPGEQYF.

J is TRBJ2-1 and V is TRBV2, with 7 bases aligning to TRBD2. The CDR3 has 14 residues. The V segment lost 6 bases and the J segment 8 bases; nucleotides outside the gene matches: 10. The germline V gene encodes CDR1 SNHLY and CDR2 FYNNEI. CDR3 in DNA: TGTGCCAGCAGCAGCGGGGCTAACGGCGATGAGCAGTTCTTC. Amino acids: CASSSGANGDEQFF.

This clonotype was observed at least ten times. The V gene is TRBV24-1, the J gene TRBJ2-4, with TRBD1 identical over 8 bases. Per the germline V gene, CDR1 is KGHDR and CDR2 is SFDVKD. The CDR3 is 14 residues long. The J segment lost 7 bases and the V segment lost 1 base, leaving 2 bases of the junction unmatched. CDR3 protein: CATSDLNRGNIQYF. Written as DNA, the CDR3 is TGTGCCACCAGTGATTTAAACAGGGGGAACATTCAGTACTTC.